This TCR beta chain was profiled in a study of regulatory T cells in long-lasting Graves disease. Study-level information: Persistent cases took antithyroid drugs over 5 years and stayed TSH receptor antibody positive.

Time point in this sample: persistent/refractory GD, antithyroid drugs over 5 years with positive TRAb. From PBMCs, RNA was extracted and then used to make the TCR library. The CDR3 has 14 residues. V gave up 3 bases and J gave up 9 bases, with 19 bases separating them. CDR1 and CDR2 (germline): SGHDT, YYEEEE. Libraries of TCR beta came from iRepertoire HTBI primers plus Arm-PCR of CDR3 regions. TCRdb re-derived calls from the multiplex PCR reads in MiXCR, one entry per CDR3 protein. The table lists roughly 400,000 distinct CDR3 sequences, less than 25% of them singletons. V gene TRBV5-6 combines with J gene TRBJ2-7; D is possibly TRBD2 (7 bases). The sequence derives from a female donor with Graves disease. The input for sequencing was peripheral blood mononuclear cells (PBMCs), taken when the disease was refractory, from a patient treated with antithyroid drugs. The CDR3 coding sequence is TGTGCCAGCAGCTCGGAGGGAGGGGGACTTGGGCAGTACTTC. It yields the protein CASSSEGGGLGQYF.